These 6 T cell receptor beta chains share one sample of origin, sequenced in a study of molecular identifiers for immune sequencing clone quantification. Via MiXCR, TCRdb re-called the PCR reads, giving one row per CDR3 protein. The repertoire has about 60,000 distinct CDR3 sequences, under 20% of them found once; the top ten carry about 1.5%. Sample: naive CD8+ T cells from blood, with Jurkat cell RNA spiked in. Subset: FACS-sorted CD8+CD4-CCR7+CD45RA+ naive T cells. The receptor set was obtained from a human donor in good health. Some libraries in this study had Jurkat cell RNA spiked in.

This chain joins TRBV6-5 and TRBJ1-4; a weak D match, TRBD1 (6 bases). Germline V gene lookup returns CDR1 MNHEY and CDR2 SVGAGI. The CDR3 is made up of 13 amino acids. V was shortened by 1 base and J by 14 bases, with 14 bases between the two germline ends. Here the CDR3 reads CASSYFRDTRLFF. The CDR3 DNA reads as TGTGCCAGCAGTTACTTCCGGGACACGCGTCTGTTTTTT.

The rearrangement links TRBV5-6 to TRBJ1-1; D is unclear. The CDR3 runs 15 residues. The V and J ends lost 0 bases and 6 bases respectively, with 15 bases between them. Germline V CDR1 and CDR2: SGHDT, YYEEEE. CDR3 in DNA: TGTGCCAGCAGCTTGGCACTCGGGGATGTAGCTGAAGCTTTCTTT. Its translation: CASSLALGDVAEAFF.

A note on this clonotype: A much more abundant neighbour one base away suggests this may be a read error. The gene calls are TRBV2 and TRBJ1-2; D is perhaps TRBD1 (5 bases). Trimming stripped 6 bases from V and 4 bases from J, with 18 bases between. The CDR3 is 15 amino acids. Germline V gives CDR1 SNHLY, CDR2 FYNNEI. This chain's CDR3 is CASSLTGAVSYGYTF. The CDR3 bases are TGTGCCAGCAGCCTAACCGGGGCAGTCAGCTATGGCTACACCTTC.

This clonotype was seen only a few times. The J gene is TRBJ2-1, the V gene TRBV2; D possibly matches TRBD1 or TRBD2 (6 bases each). The CDR3 spans 14 residues. The V end was cut by 9 bases, the J end by 4 bases, with 16 bases between. Germline CDR1 reads SNHLY; CDR2 reads FYNNEI. The CDR3 loop is CASWGAGRYNEQFF. Written as DNA, the CDR3 is TGTGCCAGTTGGGGGGCAGGACGATACAATGAGCAGTTCTTC.

In its sample, this clonotype was seen many times. The chain carries TRBV3-1 and TRBJ2-5, with a weak D call TRBD1 (5 bases). The CDR3 spans 17 residues. V gave up 4 bases and J gave up 0 bases, with 18 bases separating them. Germline assignment: CDR1 LGHDT and CDR2 YNNKEL (reference sequence). The CDR3 DNA reads TGTGCCAGCAGCCCCTCTAGTGGGGCGGAGTACCAAGAGACCCAGTACTTC. Protein: CASSPSSGAEYQETQYF.

This clonotype showed up just once. CDR3 DNA: TGTGCCAGCAGCAAAGTGGGGCTAGCTAACAATGAGCAGTTCTTC. Amino acids: CASSKVGLANNEQFF. This rearrangement joins TRBV11-2 to TRBJ2-1; D is perhaps TRBD1 or TRBD2 (5 bases each). Trimming removed 5 bases at V and 5 bases at J, with 16 bases between. This CDR3 has 15 residues. The V gene's germline CDR1 is SGHAT and CDR2 FQNNGV.